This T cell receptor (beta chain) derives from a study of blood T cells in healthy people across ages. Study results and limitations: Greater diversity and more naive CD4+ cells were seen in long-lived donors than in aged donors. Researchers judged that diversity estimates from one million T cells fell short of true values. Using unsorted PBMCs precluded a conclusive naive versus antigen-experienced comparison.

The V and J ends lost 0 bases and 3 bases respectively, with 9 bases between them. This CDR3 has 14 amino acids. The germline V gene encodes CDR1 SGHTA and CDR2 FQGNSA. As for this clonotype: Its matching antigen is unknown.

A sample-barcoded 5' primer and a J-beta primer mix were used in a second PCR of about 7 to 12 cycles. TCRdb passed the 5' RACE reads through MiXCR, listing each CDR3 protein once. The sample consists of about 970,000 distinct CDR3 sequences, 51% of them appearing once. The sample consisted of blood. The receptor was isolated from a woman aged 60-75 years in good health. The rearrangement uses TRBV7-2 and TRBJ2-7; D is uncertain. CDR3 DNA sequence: TGTGCCAGCAGCTTAGCGGTCAGGAACTACGAGCAGTACTTC. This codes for CASSLAVRNYEQYF.